This T cell receptor beta chain was documented in a study of blood T cells in healthy people across ages (dated by TCRdb to between 2015 and 2017). Describing the broader study: In model experiments, template switching captured roughly one uniquely barcoded TCR beta cDNA molecule for every two T cells. To avoid experimental bias, donors of different ages were spread randomly across the sequencing lanes. Donors were grouped into four age groups: young (average about 15 years), middle-aged (roughly 38), aged (62) and long-lived (approximately 82). Using deep sequencing normalized with unique cDNA molecular identifiers, the study measured how TCR beta repertoire diversity changes with age. For two donors (one aged 18 to 30 and one aged 80 or older), the study analyzed two additional independent replicas of 1 million unique cDNA reads from the same blood draw. What the research found in general, with its limitations: Bulk unsorted PBMC profiling prevented conclusive comparison of naive and antigen-experienced compartments. Because the CMV infection status of the donors was unknown, age-related changes in expanded clonotypes may potentially have been confounded. There was a strong correlation between observed TCR beta diversity and the percentage of naive T cells measured by flow cytometry. The long-lived group showed more naive CD4+ T cells, fewer expanded clones and increased TCR diversity than the aged group, suggesting age selection. Observed TCR beta diversity per million T cells fell roughly linearly with age, and a significant reduction was already apparent by age roughly 40. Estimates of total diversity from one million sequenced T cells were regarded as lower bounds and underestimates.

The library was produced with 5' RACE. For sequencing, an Illumina HiSeq 2500 was employed. A second PCR of about 7 to 12 cycles was run with a J-beta primer mix and a sample-barcoded 5' primer. A unique molecular identifier was introduced onto each TCR beta cDNA molecule by a template-switch 5' adaptor carrying 12 random nucleotides. Each sample yielded at least 3 million CDR3-containing paired-end reads. All of the RNA was converted into first-strand cDNA using the Mint cDNA synthesis kit, with a TRBC-specific oligonucleotide serving as the primer. Following uracil-DNA glycosylase treatment, all cDNA underwent a first 18-cycle PCR with the universal primers M1SS and BC2_uni_R. In the paper's pipeline: For normalization, 1 million high-quality reads were randomly selected from each sample, with every read carrying a distinct molecular identifier. Reads with shared molecular identifiers were discarded instead of being binned into consensus sequences. MiTCR, with a Q25 quality threshold and the strictest error-elimination algorithm, was used for CDR3 identification, clonotype clustering and error correction. A nonparametric unseen species model using Euler transformation provided a lower-bound estimate of total TCR beta diversity. TCRdb trimmed the raw reads at Q25, called clones with MiXCR and kept productive beta chains. Entries are consolidated by CDR3 protein sequence, retaining the most common genes and DNA. V and J calls and clone size were set by TCRdb, not the authors. Within this sample are some 780,000 distinct CDR3 sequences, with just over 55% of them counted one time only. The ten largest account for 25% to 30% of the sample.

As regards this clonotype: Its target antigen remains unknown. No much larger clonotype is one base removed from it; base qualities were not supplied.

Donors were under 40 systemically healthy Caucasian individuals from Russia aged roughly 6 to 90 years. Ten milliliters of peripheral blood were collected from each donor into EDTA-treated Vacutainer tubes. Ficoll-Paque density-gradient centrifugation was used to isolate PBMCs, with at least 6.5 million obtained per sample. Trizol reagent was used to extract total RNA from the PBMCs, yielding at least 6 micrograms per sample. For every donor, an aliquot of PBMCs went through flow cytometry to measure the percentages of naive CD45RAhigh/CD27high T cells. V and J are trimmed by 4 bases and 3 bases, and the gene matches miss 6 bases of the junction. The CDR3 runs 15 residues from the cysteine to the phenylalanine. Only the CDR3 region is kept as DNA, spanning 45 bases read in frame from base 1.

The sequenced sample consisted of blood. The chain couples TRBV12-3 or TRBV12-4 to TRBJ2-1; TRBD1 lines up with 7 middle nucleotides. The clonotype was recovered from a man aged 40-50 years in good health. CDR3 loop: CASSSERQGYNEQFF. The bases are TGTGCCAGCAGTTCCGAACGACAGGGCTACAATGAGCAGTTCTTC.